These 18 T cell receptor beta chains were sequenced from one sample in a study of tumor-infiltrating lymphocytes in primary liver carcinoma. Starting material of 400 to 600 ng total RNA yielded TCR beta cDNA via a constant-region primer. Construction of TCR beta libraries relied on three successive nested multiplex PCR rounds employing slightly modified ARM-PCR. The study ran its first two PCR rounds for around 9 cycles each, using TRBV1-TRBV30 forward primers and a C-beta reverse primer. TCRdb reprocessed the multiplex PCR reads via MiXCR and lists one record per CDR3 protein. The sample holds about 350,000 distinct CDR3 sequences, roughly 61% seen once. They got blood RNA out of unsorted whole blood and also pulled out germline DNA. The specimen sequenced was peripheral blood. The receptors stem from a middle-aged man with primary liver carcinoma and hepatitis B virus infection.

The rearrangement uses TRBV7-9 and TRBJ2-5; D not certain. The CDR3 has 13 amino acids. Germline lookup yields CDR1 SEHNR and CDR2 FQNEAQ (reference sequence). V shed 2 bases and J shed 10 bases, with 14 bases lying between them. CDR3 residues: CASSLTPAVDQYF. For the CDR3, the DNA is TGTGCCAGCAGCTTAACCCCGGCGGTTGACCAGTACTTC.

There are a few counts of this clonotype. This chain links TRBV12-3 or TRBV12-4 with TRBJ1-5; D perhaps matches TRBD1 (5 bases). This CDR3 has 13 residues. V lost 6 bases, J lost 6 bases, and 12 bases lay in between. The CDR3 DNA reads TGTGCCAGCAGAAACAGGAACAGTCAGCCCCAGCATTTT. As protein: CASRNRNSQPQHF.

This chain joins TRBV11-2 and TRBJ2-7; D unresolved. The CDR3 sequence is 12 residues long. Germline V gene data show CDR1 as SGHAT and CDR2 as FQNNGV. Trimming cost V 5 bases and J 13 bases, with 18 bases left between them. The chain's CDR3 is CASSLSGGVHYF. The CDR3 region has the DNA TGTGCCAGCAGCCTCTCCGGTGGGGTGCACTACTTC. Variable domain in full (rest from reference TRBV11-2 and TRBJ2-7): EAGVAQSPRYKIIEKRQSVAFWCNPISGHATLYWYQQILGQGPKLLIQFQNNGVVDDSQLPKDRFSAERLKGVDSTLKIQPAKLEDSAVYLCASSLSGGVHYFGPGTRLTVT.

The table lists this clonotype with many counts. V and J are TRBV4-2 and TRBJ2-1; 7 bases line up with TRBD2. The CDR3 has 17 amino acids. The J segment lost 1 base and the V segment lost 3 bases, leaving 9 bases of the junction unmatched. In germline, CDR1 is LGHNA, CDR2 YNFKEQ. Here the CDR3 reads CASSHEPGTTSYNEQFF. DNA of the CDR3: TGTGCCAGCAGCCATGAGCCCGGGACTACTTCCTACAATGAGCAGTTCTTC.

There are a few counts of this clonotype. This chain links TRBV5-1 with TRBJ2-1; TRBD2 agrees at 8 bases. There are 17 residues in the CDR3. With V trimmed by 3 bases and J by 4 bases, 12 bases remained unmatched. Germline V CDR1 and CDR2: SGHRS, YFSETQ. The CDR3: CASSSSGSPTAYNEQFF. CDR3 nucleotide sequence: TGCGCCAGCAGCTCAAGCGGGAGTCCCACCGCTTACAATGAGCAGTTCTTC.

This clonotype was picked up a small number of times. The chain employs TRBV6-7 and TRBJ2-2, with 10 bases that match TRBD2. TRBV6-7 is an open reading frame whose function is uncertain. CDR3 size: 16 residues. V was pared by 4 bases and J by 7 bases, with 9 bases of the junction left unmatched. CDR3 protein: CASSSRTSGPSGELFF. The CDR3 DNA is TGTGCCAGCAGTTCAAGGACTAGCGGACCTAGCGGGGAGCTGTTTTTT.

The chain has TRBV12-3 or TRBV12-4 and TRBJ2-5; D gene unclear. This CDR3 region has 12 residues. The CDR3 here is CASCLGQETQYF. In DNA, the CDR3 is TGTGCATCCTGTCTTGGGCAAGAGACCCAGTACTTC.

The gene calls are TRBV28 and TRBJ1-5; 9 bases agree with TRBD1. V was clipped by 5 bases and J by 2 bases; unmatched bases: 28. From germline, CDR1 is MDHEN and CDR2 SYDVKM. This CDR3 is built from 23 residues. The CDR3 DNA sequence: TGTGCCAGCAGTCCAAGCGGATATCAACACAGGGGGCGCCGGTATAGCGGCAATCAGCCCCAGCATTTT. As protein: CASSPSGYQHRGRRYSGNQPQHF.

On this clonotype: Mismatch with germline at one junction end may stem from a read error. The chain joins TRBV4-2 to TRBJ2-7; TRBD2 matches 12 bases. CDR1 is LGHNA and CDR2 is YNFKEQ in the germline V gene. This CDR3 comprises 15 residues. This chain's CDR3 is CANSLAGGSSYEQYF. CDR3 bases: TGTGCCAACAGCCTAGCGGGGGGGTCGTCCTACGAGCAGTACTTC.

The rearrangement links TRBV12-3 or TRBV12-4 to TRBJ1-2; maybe TRBD1 (5 bases). CDR3 length: 13 amino acids. Trimming removed 3 bases from V and 4 bases from J, with 9 bases in between. The CDR3 spells CASSLDTIYGYTF. CDR3 in DNA: TGTGCCAGCAGTTTGGACACTATCTATGGCTACACCTTC.

As for this clonotype: Its ends do not fully match the called genes, so a read error is possible. The chain uses TRBV11-1 and TRBJ2-7; the D is unclear. Germline V gives CDR1 SGHAT, CDR2 FQDESV (reference sequence). The CDR3 has 16 residues. CDR3 region: CGSSSRGSFCLYGQYF. DNA of the CDR3: TGTGGCAGCAGCTCAAGAGGCTCTTTCTGCCTCTACGGGCAGTACTTC.

Comments on this clonotype: A read error may account for a junction end that differs from germline. The chain has TRBV6-2 or TRBV6-3 and TRBJ1-5; D is perhaps TRBD1 (6 bases). The CDR3 spans 17 residues. Germline CDR1 is MNHEY and CDR2 is SVGEGT. The CDR3 DNA reads as TGTGCCAGCAGTCGCATCTACAGGGTTGGCAGCAATCAGCCCCAGCACTTT. It translates to CASSRIYRVGSNQPQHF.

On this clonotype itself: A single base separates this from a much larger clone, so it may be a read error. The chain is built from TRBV12-3 or TRBV12-4 and TRBJ2-1; D assignment may be TRBD1 or TRBD2 (5 bases each). This CDR3 spans 12 amino acids. Trimming took 7 bases from V and 9 from J, leaving 13 bases between them. CDR3 DNA: TGTGCCAGCACCTTACATGGGACTGAGCAGTTCTTC. Translating it yields CASTLHGTEQFF.

This clonotype occurred once. Given the absence of the conserved phenylalanine or tryptophan at the CDR3 end, a read error is likely. This rearrangement joins TRBV11-2 to TRBJ1-1, with TRBD1 matching 7 bases. Germline V gene sequence: CDR1 SGHAT, CDR2 FQNNGV. CDR3 length equals 14 residues. The CDR3 DNA reads as TGTGCCAGCAGCTCCGGGACAGCATACACTGAGGCTTTCTCT. Its protein product is CASSSGTAYTEAFS.

The J gene is TRBJ1-4, the V gene TRBV11-2; 7 bases are shared with TRBD1. CDR1 and CDR2 (germline): SGHAT, FQNNGV. Germline trimming cut 6 bases from V and 8 bases from J; bases unmatched to any gene: 12. This CDR3 comprises 15 residues. The CDR3 DNA sequence: TGTGCCAGCAGTGGTACAGGGGACGCTTACGAAAAACTGTTTTTT. Translating gives CASSGTGDAYEKLFF.

Note on this clonotype: Likely a read error: the CDR3 ends without its conserved phenylalanine or tryptophan. The J gene is TRBJ2-1, the V gene TRBV11-1; D is unresolved. This CDR3 contains 15 residues. Per germline, CDR1 SGHAT and CDR2 FQDESV (reference sequence). CDR3 sequence: CVSSPPDNSYNEQFL. The DNA of the CDR3 is TGTGTCAGCAGCCCCCCGGATAACTCCTACAATGAGCAGTTCCTC.

This clonotype was detected ten times or more. V and J are TRBV4-2 and TRBJ2-4, with TRBD1 as a possible D gene (5 bases). The CDR3 length is 18 residues. CDR1 LGHNA and CDR2 YNFKEQ come from the germline V gene. V gave up 0 bases and J gave up 1 base, with 16 bases separating them. The CDR3 sequence: CASSQDISGHVAKNIQYF. The CDR3 DNA reads as TGTGCCAGCAGCCAAGACATCTCAGGGCACGTGGCCAAAAACATTCAGTACTTC.

This clonotype was seen once. The junction departs from the called germline gene at one end, perhaps through a read error. This chain joins TRBV4-2 and TRBJ2-7; 9 nucleotides align to TRBD1. Looked up from germline, CDR1 is LGHNA and CDR2 is YNFKEQ. The CDR3 length is 16 residues. The CDR3 loop is CAGSQDLTGGIIEQYF. The CDR3 DNA reads TGTGCCGGCAGCCAAGATCTAACAGGGGGCATTATCGAGCAGTACTTC.